This T cell receptor beta chain was identified in a study of blood T cell repertoires in COVID-19. Germline V gene data show CDR1 as MNHNY and CDR2 as SVGAGI (reference sequence). V gave up 2 bases and J gave up 3 bases; unmatched junction bases: 7. The CDR3 runs to 16 residues. Profiled with immunoSEQ multiplex PCR; TCRdb holds only in-frame clones, not every one. The table includes over 110,000 clones, about four fifths detected once. This sequence joins TRBV6-6 and TRBJ2-4, with 7 bases matching TRBD1. What was sequenced was peripheral blood. The TCR originated in a man in his sixties or seventies who had recovered from COVID-19. CDR3 loop: CASSYTPTGSKNIQYF. The CDR3 DNA reads TGTGCCAGCAGTTACACGCCGACAGGGAGCAAAAACATTCAGTACTTC.